The clone carrying this TCR beta chain has a handful of counts. The junction departs from germline at one end; a sequencing error may be responsible. TCRdb re-called the PCR reads through MiXCR. The table includes roughly 48,000 clones, roughly 18% detected once. No treatment of any kind had been given to any patient before thyroid surgery. These data come from a study of metastatic and nonmetastatic thyroid tumors. The CDR3 consists of 13 residues. Germline-derived CDR1 and CDR2 are LNHNV and YYDKDF (reference sequence). The J gene is TRBJ2-3, the V gene TRBV15, with a weak D call TRBD1 (6 bases). Sample: blood. The receptor's source is a female donor with papillary thyroid cancer or a benign thyroid nodule (not recorded which). Some clones in this sample may be carry-over from other donors' samples. The CDR3 here is CATRANRADTQYF. In nucleotides, the CDR3 is TGCGCCACCAGAGCAAACAGGGCTGATACGCAGTATTTT.